Listed below are T cell receptor beta chains from one sample, sequenced in a study of T cells in localized non-small cell lung cancer. Assay: immunoSEQ multiplex PCR; the TCRdb copy retains only in-frame clones and omits some. The repertoire holds over 20,000 clones, around 87% seen once, with under 6.5% in the top ten. Sequences were derived from peripheral blood, sampled before any cancer treatment. The receptors derive from a male donor older than 55 with stage II squamous cell lung carcinoma. CDR3s include the opening cysteine and the closing phenylalanine or tryptophan. A D gene is named only where the DNA matches it firmly. Clone size appears in some rows only: once, few, many, or a class for an expanded clone.

-	TRBV7-2	TRBJ1-3	-	CASSPGGTGNTIYF	TGTGCCAGCAGCCCGGGCGGGACTGGAAACACCATATATTTT
TRBD1	TRBV5-6	TRBJ2-1	few	CASRGGRGHNYNEQFF	TGTGCCAGCAGGGGCGGCAGGGGGCATAACTACAATGAGCAGTTCTTC
TRBD1	TRBV19	TRBJ1-2	-	CASSTLTGRVDGYTF	TGTGCCAGTAGTACTCTGACAGGGAGAGTCGATGGCTACACCTTC
TRBD2	TRBV18	TRBJ2-3	-	CASSPTSELTDTQYF	TGTGCCAGCTCACCAACTAGCGAACTCACAGATACGCAGTATTTT
-	TRBV29-1	TRBJ2-7	-	CIVAAQSYEQYF	TGCATCGTTGCGGCACAATCCTACGAGCAGTACTTC
-	TRBV19	TRBJ2-7	-	CASSPPGPFYEQYF	TGTGCCAGTAGCCCTCCTGGGCCGTTCTACGAGCAGTACTTC
-	TRBV14	TRBJ1-2	-	CASSQDRLYRGGYTF	TGTGCCAGCAGCCAAGATCGCTTATATCGAGGGGGCTACACCTTC
-	TRBV4-3	TRBJ2-1	-	CASSQDPGPNSYNEQFF	TGCGCCAGCAGCCAAGACCCGGGCCCGAACTCCTACAATGAGCAGTTCTTC
-	TRBV11-2	TRBJ1-1	once	CASSSTGLTTEAFF	TGTGCCAGCAGCTCAACAGGGCTTACCACTGAAGCTTTCTTT
TRBD1	TRBV19	TRBJ2-7	-	CASSPDRGRSGEQYF	TGTGCCAGTAGTCCTGACAGGGGGCGATCCGGCGAGCAGTACTTC
-	TRBV13	TRBJ2-7	once	CASSPAGRPYEQYF	TGTGCCAGCAGCCCAGCAGGACGGCCCTACGAGCAGTACTTC
-	TRBV28	TRBJ1-3	-	CASSPGLILSGNTIYF	TGTGCCAGCAGTCCCGGACTGATCCTCTCTGGAAACACCATATATTTT
TRBD2	TRBV9	TRBJ2-3	-	CASSVGLAGADTQYF	TGTGCCAGCAGCGTAGGACTAGCGGGAGCAGATACGCAGTATTTT
TRBD1	TRBV19	TRBJ2-1	few	CASGDRELQFF	TGTGCCAGCGGTGACAGGGAACTGCAGTTCTTC
TRBD2	TRBV6-1	TRBJ2-7	-	CASSEILAGMYEQYF	TGTGCCAGCAGTGAAATACTAGCGGGAATGTACGAGCAGTACTTC
TRBD1	TRBV7-9	TRBJ1-1	-	CASSLTGVNTEAFF	TGTGCCAGCAGTTTGACAGGGGTGAACACTGAAGCTTTCTTT
TRBD2	TRBV5-1	TRBJ2-3	-	CASSLAGRGRSDTQYF	TGCGCCAGCAGCTTGGCCGGGCGGGGGAGGTCAGATACGCAGTATTTT
-	TRBV30	TRBJ2-7	once	CAWSVFGNEQYF	TGTGCCTGGAGTGTCTTTGGAAACGAGCAGTACTTC
-	TRBV30	TRBJ2-3	few	CAWRGTDTQYF	TGTGCCTGGAGGGGCACAGATACGCAGTATTTT
-	TRBV7-3	TRBJ2-2	once	CASSLYQGTGELFF	TGTGCCAGCAGCTTATATCAGGGCACCGGGGAGCTGTTTTTT
-	TRBV18	TRBJ1-1	-	CASSPLQLSDTEAFF	TGTGCCAGCTCACCCTTACAGCTTTCGGACACTGAAGCTTTCTTT
TRBD2	TRBV6-5	TRBJ2-7	-	CATTPGTSGSYEQYF	TGTGCCACCACGCCCGGGACTAGCGGCTCCTACGAGCAGTACTTC
TRBD1	TRBV19	TRBJ2-7	once	CASSSGTGGYEQYF	TGTGCCAGTAGTTCCGGGACAGGGGGCTACGAGCAGTACTTC
-	TRBV5-6	TRBJ2-1	once	CASSSLVRESGYNEQFF	TGTGCCAGCAGCTCCTTAGTCAGGGAGTCGGGTTACAATGAGCAGTTCTTC
-	TRBV28	TRBJ1-6	-	CASSPLHRLLPSPLHF	TGTGCCAGCAGTCCCCTCCATCGGCTTCTCCCTTCACCCCTCCACTTT
-	TRBV14	TRBJ1-2	-	CASSQTSGGQGVGYTF	TGTGCCAGCAGCCAAACTTCGGGCGGCCAGGGTGTAGGCTACACCTTC
-	TRBV5-1	TRBJ2-3	once	CASSSGETADTQYF	TGCGCCAGCAGCTCGGGAGAGACGGCAGATACGCAGTATTTT
TRBD2	TRBV10-3	TRBJ2-3	-	CAISDGTRPNTDTQYF	TGTGCCATCAGTGATGGGACTAGGCCTAACACAGATACGCAGTATTTT
TRBD1	TRBV9	TRBJ1-3	-	CASSVETGDGNTIYF	TGTGCCAGCAGCGTCGAAACAGGGGATGGAAACACCATATATTTT
-	TRBV5-5	TRBJ1-6	-	CASSLEGRGSPLHF	TGTGCCAGCAGCTTGGAGGGACGGGGGTCTCCCCTCCACTTT
TRBD2	TRBV6-5	TRBJ2-7	-	CASSYKWTSGYEQYF	TGTGCCAGCAGTTACAAATGGACTAGCGGCTACGAGCAGTACTTC
-	TRBV20-1	TRBJ1-2	-	CSAGTQGGYTF	TGCAGTGCTGGGACACAGGGCGGCTACACCTTC
-	TRBV9	TRBJ2-7	few	CASSVGQAPYEQYF	TGTGCCAGCAGCGTAGGACAGGCACCCTACGAGCAGTACTTC
-	TRBV30	TRBJ2-5	once	CAWSGASGLRETQYF	TGTGCCTGGAGTGGGGCAAGCGGGTTACGAGAGACCCAGTACTTC
-	TRBV18	TRBJ1-3	-	CASSPVADGRTSGNTIYF	TGTGCCAGCTCACCTGTCGCGGACGGGCGGACCTCTGGAAACACCATATATTTT
TRBD2	TRBV6-5	TRBJ2-3	few	CASSRSGSKTDTQYF	TGTGCCAGCAGTCGTAGCGGGAGTAAGACAGATACGCAGTATTTT
-	TRBV19	TRBJ1-1	-	CASHVGGNTEAFF	TGTGCCAGCCACGTCGGAGGGAACACTGAAGCTTTCTTT
-	TRBV5-1	TRBJ2-7	-	CASSYQSGGRVYEQYF	TGCGCCAGCAGCTATCAGAGTGGGGGGCGGGTCTACGAGCAGTACTTC
-	TRBV10-3	TRBJ2-5	once	CAISSAETQYF	TGTGCCATCAGCTCCGCAGAGACCCAGTACTTC
TRBD2	TRBV11-3	TRBJ2-5	-	CASSLWSGIQETQYF	TGTGCCAGCAGCTTATGGAGCGGGATCCAAGAGACCCAGTACTTC
-	TRBV6-1	TRBJ2-7	once	CASSEATEGSYEQYF	TGTGCCAGCAGTGAAGCGACAGAAGGATCCTACGAGCAGTACTTC
-	TRBV30	TRBJ1-4	-	CAWSVWGYNEKLFF	TGTGCCTGGAGTGTTTGGGGCTATAATGAAAAACTGTTTTTT
-	TRBV5-1	TRBJ2-3	-	CASSLDREYTDTQYF	TGCGCCAGCAGCTTGGACAGGGAATACACAGATACGCAGTATTTT
TRBD1	TRBV28	TRBJ1-1	-	CASRPSTGDWNTEAFF	TGTGCCAGCAGACCTTCGACAGGGGACTGGAACACTGAAGCTTTCTTT
TRBD2	TRBV9	TRBJ2-2	-	CASSTPGGRNTGELFF	TGTGCCAGCAGCACCCCGGGAGGGAGAAACACCGGGGAGCTGTTTTTT
-	TRBV30	TRBJ2-2	-	CAWSVGVGELFF	TGTGCCTGGAGTGTCGGTGTGGGGGAGCTGTTTTTT
-	TRBV19	TRBJ2-7	-	CASSTYLRGIYEQYF	TGTGCCAGTAGTACTTATTTAAGGGGGATATACGAGCAGTACTTC
-	TRBV10-3	TRBJ2-5	-	CAISENLGETQYF	TGTGCCATCAGTGAAAACTTGGGAGAGACCCAGTACTTC
TRBD1	TRBV6-1	TRBJ1-1	-	CAIQQGFGNTEAFF	TGTGCCATCCAACAGGGGTTTGGGAACACTGAAGCTTTCTTT
-	TRBV7-2	TRBJ2-4	-	CASSLASRAGTKNIQYF	TGTGCCAGCAGCTTAGCGTCCCGGGCCGGTACCAAAAACATTCAGTACTTC
-	TRBV5-6	TRBJ1-6	medium-sized	CASSPRVSTTANSPLHF	TGTGCCAGCAGCCCAAGGGTCTCAACCACCGCTAATTCACCCCTCCACTTT
-	TRBV7-2	TRBJ2-7	-	CASSLTYEQYF	TGTGCCAGCAGCCTAACCTACGAGCAGTACTTC